A single sample gave rise to the 20 T cell receptor beta chains below, sequenced in a study of blood T cell repertoires in COVID-19. Produced via immunoSEQ multiplex PCR; TCRdb's table is partial and in-frame only. The sample yields roughly 120,000 clones, roughly four fifths seen once. Sample: peripheral blood. The receptors stem from a woman aged 60-75 years with acute or convalescent COVID-19.

This clone was counted only a few times. The J gene is TRBJ1-6, the V gene TRBV10-3; tentatively, D is TRBD1 (5 bases). The CDR3 has 17 amino acids. V lost 0 bases, J lost 0 bases, and 9 bases lay in between. The germline V gene has CDR1 ENHRY and CDR2 SYGVKD. The DNA of the CDR3 is TGTGCCATCAGTGAGTCGACGGGGGGCTCCTATAATTCACCCCTCCACTTT. Residues: CAISESTGGSYNSPLHF.

J is TRBJ1-1 and V is TRBV19; maybe TRBD1 (6 bases). The V gene's germline CDR1 is LNHDA and CDR2 SQIVND (reference sequence). The V gene lost 9 bases and the J gene lost 2 bases, with 19 bases spanning the gap. The CDR3 is 15 residues long. The CDR3 DNA is TGTGCCAGCGAAAAACCGGGACACCGTAACACTGAAGCTTTCTTT. As protein: CASEKPGHRNTEAFF.

This sequence joins TRBV9 and TRBJ2-7; unclear D gene. Germline-derived CDR1 and CDR2 are SGDLS and YYNGEE. This CDR3 region has 15 residues. Trimming pared 3 bases from V and 0 bases from J, leaving 13 bases between. The CDR3 loop reads CASSAMPGTSYEQYF. CDR3 sequence (DNA): TGTGCCAGCAGCGCAATGCCGGGTACCTCCTACGAGCAGTACTTC.

The chain links TRBV4-2 to TRBJ2-3, with 7 bases fitting TRBD2. Per germline, CDR1 LGHNA and CDR2 YNFKEQ. CDR3 length: 15 residues. Unmatched junction bases numbered 6, after V lost 0 bases and J lost 6 bases. The CDR3 DNA reads as TGTGCCAGCAGCCAAGATCAGAACGGGAGGGATACGCAGTATTTT. Its protein product is CASSQDQNGRDTQYF.

This chain uses TRBV3-1 (or the pseudogene TRBV3-2) with TRBJ2-4, with D uncertain. Germline-derived CDR1 and CDR2 are LGHDT and YNNKEL (reference sequence). The CDR3 has 16 amino acids. V gave up 3 bases and J gave up 3 bases, with 15 bases separating them. The CDR3 sequence is CASSQSLSSGKNIQYF. The CDR3 region has the DNA TGTGCCAGCAGCCAGTCCCTGAGTAGTGGCAAAAACATTCAGTACTTC.

This clone was seen once. This chain joins TRBV7-6 and TRBJ1-2, with 7 bases identical to TRBD1. This CDR3 contains 15 residues. J was trimmed by 4 bases and V by 0 bases; bases with no gene match: 5. Germline CDR1 reads SGHVS; CDR2 reads FNYEAQ. DNA of the CDR3: TGTGCCAGCAGCTTAGCAGCAGGGGGTAGCTATGGCTACACCTTC. This encodes CASSLAAGGSYGYTF. Supplemented by reference TRBV7-6 and TRBJ1-2, the full variable domain reads GAGVSQSPRYKVTKRGQDVALRCDPISGHVSLYWYRQALGQGPEFLTYFNYEAQQDKSGLPNDRFSAERPEGSISTLTIQRTEQRDSAMYRCASSLAAGGSYGYTFGSGTRLTVV.

The rearrangement links TRBV5-1 to TRBJ2-7; 7 bases map to TRBD1. Trimming at V came to 4 bases and at J to 4 bases, leaving 8 bases not matched to a gene. Germline assignment: CDR1 SGHRS and CDR2 YFSETQ. The CDR3 has 14 residues. The CDR3 spells CASSLVGGNYEQYV. DNA for the CDR3: TGCGCCAGCAGCCTTGTAGGGGGCAATTACGAGCAGTACGTC.

The chain carries TRBV7-9 and TRBJ1-2; D remains ambiguous. Germline CDR1 reads SEHNR; CDR2 reads FQNEAQ (reference sequence). The CDR3 sequence is 15 residues long. Deletions cut 5 bases from V and 1 base from J, with 14 bases between. Written as DNA, the CDR3 is TGTGCCAGCAGCCCCCCCAATGCAGTTAACTATGGCTACACCTTC. Its protein product is CASSPPNAVNYGYTF.

The J gene is TRBJ2-1, the V gene TRBV5-1; 9 nucleotides agree with TRBD1. Trimming removed 2 bases from V and 7 bases from J; junction bases left unmatched: 10. Germline V gene data show CDR1 as SGHRS and CDR2 as YFSETQ. The CDR3 extends over 16 amino acids. The CDR3 bases are TGCGCCAGCAGCTTACCGAGACAGGGGGTAGAGAATGAGCAGTTCTTC. This translates into CASSLPRQGVENEQFF.

The chain uses TRBV2 and TRBJ1-1; unclear D gene. The CDR3 has 13 amino acids. CDR1 and CDR2 (germline): SNHLY, FYNNEI. Trimming took 7 bases from V and 2 from J, leaving 11 bases between them. The CDR3 bases are TGTGCCAGCACCGAGGGCAGTAACACTGAAGCTTTCTTT. Its translation: CASTEGSNTEAFF.

This clone appeared a single time. V gene TRBV2 combines with J gene TRBJ1-2; 8 bases line up with TRBD1. Germline V gives CDR1 SNHLY, CDR2 FYNNEI. This CDR3 is 14 amino acids long. J gave up 7 bases and V 5 bases, and 9 bases lay outside the gene matches. Here the CDR3 reads CASSRGTGGVGYTF. The CDR3 coding sequence is TGTGCCAGCAGTAGAGGGACAGGCGGTGTTGGCTACACCTTC. Variable domain in full (rest from reference TRBV2 and TRBJ1-2): EPEVTQTPSHQVTQMGQEVILRCVPISNHLYFYWYRQILGQKVEFLVSFYNNEISEKSEIFDDQFSVERPDGSNFTLKIRSTKLEDSAMYFCASSRGTGGVGYTFGSGTRLTVV.

The chain joins TRBV6-1 to TRBJ1-6; no clear D gene. CDR1 is MNHNS and CDR2 is SASEGT in the germline V gene. CDR3 length equals 14 residues. V shed 0 bases and J shed 11 bases, with 11 bases lying between them. The CDR3 nucleotides read TGTGCCAGCAGTGAAGCCGGGGATAGGACACCCCTCCACTTT. This codes for CASSEAGDRTPLHF.

The chain carries TRBV3-1 (or the pseudogene TRBV3-2) and TRBJ1-1, with D unresolved. The germline V gene has CDR1 LGHDT and CDR2 YNNKEL (reference sequence). V was cut by 4 bases and J by 2 bases, with 17 bases left in between. This CDR3 has 16 residues. CDR3 amino acids: CASSPASVKINTEAFF. The CDR3 region has the DNA TGTGCCAGCAGCCCTGCCTCAGTGAAAATCAACACTGAAGCTTTCTTT.

This rearrangement joins TRBV10-2 to TRBJ2-1; D not resolved. Germline CDR1 is WSHSY and CDR2 is SAAADI. The length of the CDR3 is 11 residues. The ends were cut back, 6 bases at V and 9 bases at J, with 9 bases in the middle. The DNA of the CDR3 is TGCGCCAGCAGGCTAGAAGTTGAGCAGTTCTTC. The encoded protein is CASRLEVEQFF.

This chain links TRBV10-3 with TRBJ1-6; perhaps TRBD1 as D (5 bases). V was pared by 3 bases and J by 13 bases, with 16 bases between. Germline V CDR1 and CDR2: ENHRY, SYGVKD. The CDR3 is made up of 14 amino acids. The CDR3: CAISEWTLENPLHF. The CDR3 nucleotides read TGTGCCATCAGTGAATGGACACTCGAAAACCCCCTCCACTTT.

The chain links TRBV5-8 to TRBJ1-4; D is possibly TRBD1 (6 bases). Per germline, CDR1 SGHTS and CDR2 YDEGEE. This CDR3 region has 15 residues. Trimming pared 4 bases from V and 4 bases from J, leaving 14 bases between. CDR3 nucleotides: TGTGCCAGCAGCCAACGGACAGATTATAATGAAAAACTGTTTTTT. Its protein product is CASSQRTDYNEKLFF.

V and J are TRBV5-1 and TRBJ2-3; D is unclear. There are 16 residues in the CDR3. CDR1 and CDR2 from the germline V gene are SGHRS and YFSETQ. Trimming removed 0 bases at V and 0 bases at J, with 11 bases between. Here the CDR3 reads CASSLGEVSSTDTQYF. The CDR3 DNA sequence: TGCGCCAGCAGCTTGGGAGAGGTCAGTAGCACAGATACGCAGTATTTT. The complete variable domain, with remaining parts taken from reference TRBV5-1 and TRBJ2-3, reads KAGVTQTPRYLIKTRGQQVTLSCSPISGHRSVSWYQQTPGQGLQFLFEYFSETQRNKGNFPGRFSGRQFSNSRSEMNVSTLELGDSALYLCASSLGEVSSTDTQYFGPGTRLTVL.

This clone came up many times. This chain uses TRBV11-2 with TRBJ1-1, with 8 nucleotides matching TRBD1. Germline V gives CDR1 SGHAT, CDR2 FQNNGV. This CDR3 comprises 16 residues. The V gene end was trimmed by 1 base and the J gene end by 1 base; junction bases not matched to a gene: 5. The CDR3 here is CASSLVPGTGNTEAFF. The CDR3 nucleotides are TGTGCCAGCAGCTTAGTACCCGGGACAGGGAACACTGAAGCTTTCTTT.

This rearrangement joins TRBV25-1 to TRBJ1-6; TRBD1 might be the D (6 bases). V was clipped by 6 bases and J by 4 bases, with 13 bases between them. CDR1 MGHDK and CDR2 SYGVNS come from the germline V gene. CDR3 size: 15 residues. CDR3 DNA sequence: TGTGCCAGCAGACCCCCACAGGGATATAATTCACCCCTCCACTTT. Protein product: CASRPPQGYNSPLHF.

The chain is built from TRBV11-2 and TRBJ1-4; D might be TRBD1 (5 bases). The V gene's germline CDR1 is SGHAT and CDR2 FQNNGV. The V gene lost 3 bases and the J gene lost 6 bases, with 17 bases spanning the gap. The CDR3 is made up of 16 amino acids. DNA of the CDR3: TGTGCCAGCAGCTTTCGCCCCACAGGCCTGGATGAAAAACTGTTTTTT. Translated, it gives CASSFRPTGLDEKLFF.